The TCR beta chain described here comes from a study of blood T cells in healthy people across ages. Study-level findings and limits: Donor CMV status was unknown, possibly confounding expanded clonotype changes.

Then a second PCR, running about 6 to 11 cycles, was carried out with a sample-barcoded 5' primer and a J-beta primer mix. Unique molecular identifiers of 12 random nucleotides labeled each cDNA. MiXCR, run by TCRdb on the 5' RACE reads, gives a single entry per CDR3 protein. Of about 1.8 million distinct CDR3 sequences in the sample, about 50% were seen once. Note on this clonotype: Antigen unknown.

The CDR3 totals 15 residues. The germline V and J ends were trimmed by 0 bases and 3 bases, with 11 bases remaining between them. Per germline, CDR1 LGHDT and CDR2 YNNKEL (reference sequence). The gene calls are TRBV3-1 and TRBJ1-1; D remains unclear. The TCR originated in a woman aged 35 to 49 in good health. The sequencing input was blood. CDR3 sequence (DNA): TGTGCCAGCAGCCAAGAGGATGGAGGGTACACTGAAGCTTTCTTT. Encoded protein: CASSQEDGGYTEAFF.